This T cell receptor (beta chain) was identified in a study of CD8+CD57+ T cells in acquired aplastic anemia (dated by TCRdb to 2017 to 2018). Regarding the complete study: DNA extracted from sorted CD4+ and CD8+ cells had a mean of around 3.3 ug, with a range of about 0.18 to 27.4 ug. CD8+CD57+ expansion was defined as a frequency above the mean frequency observed in healthy subjects.

Findings and caveats that apply to the study as a whole: Twenty-nine CD8+ CDR3 sequences were shared between patients and controls but appeared highly expressed in patients and within their immunodominant clones. Patients and healthy controls showed no significant difference in CD8+ Simpson's diversity (P=0.060).

Expansion of CD8+CD57+ cells had been shown by flow cytometry in the patients chosen for sequencing. Every patient had a diagnosis of severe acquired aplastic anemia based on International Study of Aplastic Anemia and Agranulocytosis and Camitta criteria. No patient had received any therapy when blood was sampled. In the study, sorted CD4+ and CD8+ blood T cells from patients with severe aplastic anemia and from healthy subjects underwent deep sequencing of TCR repertoires. Patients were enrolled under clinicaltrials.gov protocols 00001620, 01623167, 00001397, 00071045, 00081523 and 00961064 in the USA. Ficoll-Paque density gradient centrifugation was used to isolate peripheral blood mononuclear cells. CD4+ and CD8+ T cells were sorted by FACS or magnetic beads before DNA extraction. The CDR3 holds 14 amino acids from the cysteine to the phenylalanine. Only the CDR3 DNA stays, 42 bases, in frame from base 1. From the germline V gene, CDR1 is SNHLY and CDR2 is FYNNEI. The germline ends are 14 bases apart after V is trimmed by 4 bases and J by 5 bases.

TCR beta VDJ combination and CDR3 sequence profiling used genomic DNA as the template. An Illumina HiSeq 2000 was the platform used for TCR repertoire sequencing. On the study's bioinformatics: TRBV/TRBJ rearrangement plots, CDR3 size and DJ length profiles, and Simpson's diversity index were used to evaluate the repertoires. The most abundant DNA sequence in the deep sequencing data was taken as the immunodominant clone. CDR3 amino acid sequences were checked for sharing across subjects and were also compared against the VDJdb database and published repertoires. The raw public data were reprocessed by TCRdb itself: fastp quality trimming at Q25, MiXCR clonotype calling, in-frame beta chains only. CDR3 protein sequences are deduplicated, and each keeps its most common genes and DNA. The V and J calls reflect TCRdb's pipeline rather than the authors' work. The sample table shows about 160,000 distinct CDR3 sequences, and 40% to 50% are seen once. The ten largest account for about 2.6% of the sample.

This clonotype was observed many times. Its recognized antigen is unknown. No base quality information exists; no much larger clone differs at one position. The sequence joins TRBV2 to TRBJ1-1, with no confident D gene call. The TCR was taken from a human donor with aplastic anemia. Material for sequencing was sorted CD4+, CD8+, or CD8+CD57+ T cells (not recorded which) from PBMCs. The base sequence is TGTGCCAGCAGTGGACCCGAGGGTTGGACTGAAGCTTTCTTT. Its protein is CASSGPEGWTEAFF.